Listed below are T cell receptor beta chains from one sample, sequenced in a study of a mutant IDH1 vaccine in newly diagnosed glioma. Antigens of these TCRs are unknown. Assay: immunoSEQ multiplex PCR; the TCRdb copy retains only in-frame clones and omits some. In the table there are roughly 30,000 clones, 81% of which are singletons. This specimen was PBMCs, taken from a glioma patient whose treatment included an IDH1 peptide vaccine. These receptors all come from a man aged 30-40 years with glioma. CDR3s include the opening cysteine and the closing phenylalanine or tryptophan. A D gene is named only where the DNA matches it firmly. Clone size is not always given. Where it is, it says once, few, many or a class for expanded clones.

cdr3_aa,v_call,clone_size,d_call,j_call
CASSLVADTQYF,TRBV5-6,NA,NA,TRBJ2-3
CASSELGLLANTGELFF,TRBV25-1,NA,NA,TRBJ2-2
CASSMDTGLYNEQFF,TRBV19,NA,NA,TRBJ2-1
CASSLMAGGNQPQHF,TRBV7-2,NA,NA,TRBJ1-5
CASRTTGFGYTF,TRBV6-5,NA,TRBD1,TRBJ1-2
CASSRQGNTYEQYF,TRBV2,NA,TRBD1,TRBJ2-7
CASSKSSGGIPYEQYF,TRBV11-2,NA,TRBD2,TRBJ2-7
CASNPGSPSNYGYTF,TRBV5-1,NA,NA,TRBJ1-2
CASSYWGETQYF,TRBV2,NA,NA,TRBJ2-5
CASSSGGTESYGYTF,TRBV6-5,NA,TRBD1,TRBJ1-2
CASSLLAGAVETQYF,TRBV5-1,once,TRBD2,TRBJ2-5
CASSGSTGSQPQHF,TRBV6-5,once,NA,TRBJ1-5
CASRGHLYQPQHF,TRBV19,NA,NA,TRBJ1-5
CAIRSSNGAWYEQYF,TRBV10-3,NA,NA,TRBJ2-7
CASSLDPDGYNQPQHF,TRBV5-1,NA,NA,TRBJ1-5
CASSPLQVNYGYTF,TRBV18,NA,NA,TRBJ1-2
CASSIGTGGEDTEAFF,TRBV19,NA,TRBD1,TRBJ1-1
CASSGTSGRANNEQYF,TRBV6-1,NA,TRBD2,TRBJ2-7
CASSPATSGTGDTQYF,TRBV18,NA,TRBD2,TRBJ2-3
CASSSRGTSLETQYF,TRBV27,once,TRBD2,TRBJ2-5
CASSSLRQDLYGYTF,TRBV7-9,few,NA,TRBJ1-2
CASRRDGLNYGYTF,TRBV27,NA,NA,TRBJ1-2
CASRGQEHFYGYTF,TRBV6-5,NA,NA,TRBJ1-2
CASSQTGGENAEQYF,TRBV21-1,few,NA,TRBJ2-7
CASSSGTQVGKLFF,TRBV19,NA,NA,TRBJ1-4
CASSPGQGARTEAFF,TRBV7-9,few,TRBD1,TRBJ1-1
CASSQVVAGPYNEQFF,TRBV4-1,NA,NA,TRBJ2-1
CASSPGRGGNSPLHF,TRBV27,NA,NA,TRBJ1-6
CASSLTSYEQYF,TRBV5-1,NA,NA,TRBJ2-7